The 8 T cell receptor beta chains reported below all come from one sample, sequenced in a study of T cell responses to AZD1222 COVID-19 vaccine. The protocol was immunoSEQ multiplex PCR, while the TCRdb copy is restricted to in-frame clones and leaves out a portion. The repertoire has under 70,000 clones, more than 70% of them found once; the top ten carry over 13%. The starting material was peripheral blood, obtained on day 0 of AZD1222 vaccination. Receptors originate from an adult in good health.

The sample holds one count of this clone. V usage is TRBV18 and J usage is TRBJ1-1, with D uncertain. The CDR3 totals 15 residues. The germline V and J ends were trimmed by 0 bases and 5 bases, with 13 bases remaining between them. CDR1 is KGHSH, CDR2 LQKENI, per germline. In nucleotides, the CDR3 is TGTGCCAGCTCACCACCTTTCCGGGCGGGGACTGAAGCTTTCTTT. Translating gives CASSPPFRAGTEAFF. The full variable domain, rest sourced from reference TRBV18 and TRBJ1-1, is NAGVMQNPRHLVRRRGQEARLRCSPMKGHSHVYWYRQLPEEGLKFMVYLQKENIIDESGMPKERFSAEFPKEGPSILRIQQVVRGDSAAYFCASSPPFRAGTEAFFGQGTRLTVV.

The chain has TRBV2 and TRBJ2-2; TRBD2 might be the D (5 bases). V shed 4 bases and J shed 0 bases, with 9 bases lying between them. Germline V gives CDR1 SNHLY, CDR2 FYNNEI. This CDR3 spans 15 amino acids. The CDR3: CASSGQLANTGELFF. The CDR3, as DNA: TGTGCCAGCAGTGGGCAACTAGCGAACACCGGGGAGCTGTTTTTT.

This clone has a handful of counts. The chain employs TRBV3-1 (or the pseudogene TRBV3-2) and TRBJ2-2, with unresolved D. V lost 0 bases and J lost 0, with 11 bases in between. The germline CDR1 and CDR2 sequences are LGHDT and YNNKEL (reference sequence). The CDR3 contains 17 residues. CDR3 residues: CASSQDRDFTNTGELFF. The CDR3 DNA follows: TGTGCCAGCAGCCAAGATCGAGATTTTACGAACACCGGGGAGCTGTTTTTT.

The chain employs TRBV5-1 and TRBJ2-5, with 10 bases lining up with TRBD2. The length of the CDR3 is 16 residues. Germline V gene lookup returns CDR1 SGHRS and CDR2 YFSETQ. V was clipped by 4 bases and J by 1 base; unmatched bases: 7. CDR3 bases: TGCGCCAGCAGCCGGCCCCTAGCGGGGGCCCAAGAGACCCAGTACTTC. Residues: CASSRPLAGAQETQYF.

The genes are TRBV28 and TRBJ1-2; 8 bases match TRBD1. With V trimmed by 2 bases and J by 2 bases, 4 bases remained unmatched. The CDR3 spans 15 residues. Germline lookup yields CDR1 MDHEN and CDR2 SYDVKM. The CDR3 spells CASSLRRQGNYGYTF. The CDR3 DNA reads as TGTGCCAGCAGTTTAAGACGACAGGGGAACTATGGCTACACCTTC.

The genes are TRBV20-1 and TRBJ1-2; no clear D. CDR1 is DFQATT, CDR2 SNEGSKA, per germline (reference sequence). The length of the CDR3 is 12 residues. Trimming removed 3 bases at V and 7 bases at J, with 12 bases between. For the CDR3, the DNA is TGCAGTGCTAGTGAAGGGCTCTCTGGCTACACCTTC. It translates to CSASEGLSGYTF.

This chain links TRBV12-3 or TRBV12-4 with TRBJ2-3; possible D gene TRBD2, 7 bases. The CDR3 runs 13 residues. With 2 bases removed from V and 5 bases from J, the gap between germline ends came to 8 bases. The CDR3 loop is CASSLRGGDTQYF. Here the CDR3 DNA reads TGTGCCAGCAGTTTAAGGGGGGGAGATACGCAGTATTTT.

The chain is built from TRBV4-3 and TRBJ1-4; TRBD1 agrees at 7 bases. Germline V gene sequence: CDR1 LGHNA, CDR2 YSLEER. The CDR3 is made up of 15 amino acids. Trimming removed 0 bases from V and 8 bases from J; junction bases left unmatched: 6. CDR3 protein: CASSQDGQGEEKLFF. CDR3 coding DNA: TGCGCCAGCAGCCAAGATGGGCAGGGGGAGGAAAAACTGTTTTTT.